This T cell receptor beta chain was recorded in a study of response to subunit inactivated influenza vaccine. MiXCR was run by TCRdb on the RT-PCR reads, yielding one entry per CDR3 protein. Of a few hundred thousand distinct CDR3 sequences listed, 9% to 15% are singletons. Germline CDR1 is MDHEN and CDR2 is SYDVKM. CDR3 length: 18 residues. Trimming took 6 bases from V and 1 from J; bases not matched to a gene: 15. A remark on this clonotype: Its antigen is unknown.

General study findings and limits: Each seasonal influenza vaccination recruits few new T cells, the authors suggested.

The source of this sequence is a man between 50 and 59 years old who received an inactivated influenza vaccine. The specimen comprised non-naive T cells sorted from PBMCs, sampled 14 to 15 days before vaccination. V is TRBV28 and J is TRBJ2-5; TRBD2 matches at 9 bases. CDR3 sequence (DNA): TGTGCCAGCAGCCCTCTCGTTTTAGCGGGGGCCTCCCAAGAGACCCAGTACTTC. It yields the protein CASSPLVLAGASQETQYF.